This T cell receptor (beta chain) was sequenced in a study of T cells in Graves' hyperthyroidism and ophthalmopathy. With V trimmed by 5 bases and J by 1 base, 12 bases remained unmatched. Germline CDR1 and CDR2: DFQATT and SNEGSKA (reference sequence). CDR3 length equals 16 residues. This clonotype was picked up many times. What it recognizes is unknown. The study's findings and limits: Separation of ophthalmopathy from stable hyperthyroidism was achieved by a 13 V-J model.

RNA transcripts were the template for amplifying TCR beta CDR3 regions. The HTBI primer set served for first-round RT-PCR of the TCR CDR3. TCRdb re-called the multiplex PCR reads with MiXCR, one entry per CDR3 protein. In the table there are nearly 600,000 distinct CDR3 sequences, around 13% of which are singletons. Among the patients, aged 18 to 65, hyperthyroidism was newly diagnosed and had lasted under 2 months. It was at first hyperthyroidism diagnosis, before any ophthalmopathy symptoms, that the blood sample was taken. The sequencing sample was made of blood. The V and J genes are TRBV20-1 and TRBJ1-1; 8 nucleotides align to TRBD1. The TCR sequence derives from a woman aged 25-40 years with Graves' hyperthyroidism that later progressed to Graves' ophthalmopathy. CDR3 sequence (DNA): TGCAGTGCTCCGCCCTCCACCGGGACAGGGAACACTGAAGCTTTCTTT. This encodes CSAPPSTGTGNTEAFF.